The clone carrying this T cell receptor beta chain has a handful of counts. Its target is unknown. RNA served as the template for amplifying TCR beta CDR3 regions. First-round RT-PCR used HTBI primers; second-round multiplex PCR followed. TCRdb passed the multiplex PCR reads through MiXCR, listing each CDR3 protein once. The data hold 500,000 to 700,000 distinct CDR3 sequences, with approximately 35% observed a single time. The sample belongs to a study of Graves' ophthalmopathy and Graves' hyperthyroidism. V lost 2 bases to trimming and J lost 4 bases; unmatched junction nucleotides: 7. This CDR3 spans 15 amino acids. The germline CDR1 and CDR2 sequences are SEHNR and FQNEAQ (reference sequence). Hyperthyroidism patients, aged 18 to 65, were newly diagnosed, under 2 months' duration. Other autoimmune diseases, uncontrolled infections, pregnancy and lactation each led to patient exclusion. General observations from the study: Between ophthalmopathy and stable hyperthyroidism, a 13-signature model drew a separation with around 88% sensitivity and around 80% specificity. In blood appeared most of the expanded thyroid clonotypes whose frequency exceeded 0.001.

The chain has TRBV7-9 and TRBJ2-7; 8 bases are shared with TRBD2. The sample comprised peripheral blood or thyroid tissue (not recorded which). This sequence was found in an adult man with Graves' hyperthyroidism. CDR3 nucleotides: TGTGCCAGCAGCTTATCCGGGACTAGTATTTACGAGCAGTACTTC. Amino acid sequence: CASSLSGTSIYEQYF.